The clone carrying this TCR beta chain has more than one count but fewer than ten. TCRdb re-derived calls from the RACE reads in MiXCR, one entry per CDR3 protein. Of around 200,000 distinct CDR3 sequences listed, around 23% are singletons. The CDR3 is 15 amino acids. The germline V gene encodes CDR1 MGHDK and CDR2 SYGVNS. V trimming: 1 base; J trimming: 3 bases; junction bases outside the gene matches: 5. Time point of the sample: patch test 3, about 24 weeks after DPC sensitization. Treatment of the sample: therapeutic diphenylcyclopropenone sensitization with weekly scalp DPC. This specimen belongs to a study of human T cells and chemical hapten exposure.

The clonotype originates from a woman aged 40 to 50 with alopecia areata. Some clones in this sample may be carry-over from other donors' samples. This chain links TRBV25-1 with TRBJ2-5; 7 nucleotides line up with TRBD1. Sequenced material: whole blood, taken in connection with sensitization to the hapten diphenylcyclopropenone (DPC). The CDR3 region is CASSEFRGNEETQYF. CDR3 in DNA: TGTGCCAGCAGTGAATTCAGGGGGAATGAAGAGACCCAGTACTTC.